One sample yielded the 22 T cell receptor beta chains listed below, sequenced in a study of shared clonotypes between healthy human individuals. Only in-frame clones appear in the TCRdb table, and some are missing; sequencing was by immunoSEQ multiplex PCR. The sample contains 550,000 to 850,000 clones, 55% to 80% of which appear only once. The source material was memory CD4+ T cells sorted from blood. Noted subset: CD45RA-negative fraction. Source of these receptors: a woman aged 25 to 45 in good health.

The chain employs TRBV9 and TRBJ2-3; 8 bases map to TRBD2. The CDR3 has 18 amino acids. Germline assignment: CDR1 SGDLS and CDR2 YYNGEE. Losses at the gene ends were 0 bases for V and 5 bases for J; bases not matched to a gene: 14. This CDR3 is CASSVGIIGSSGLDTQYF. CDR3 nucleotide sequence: TGTGCCAGCAGCGTAGGAATTATCGGGTCTAGCGGGCTAGATACGCAGTATTTT.

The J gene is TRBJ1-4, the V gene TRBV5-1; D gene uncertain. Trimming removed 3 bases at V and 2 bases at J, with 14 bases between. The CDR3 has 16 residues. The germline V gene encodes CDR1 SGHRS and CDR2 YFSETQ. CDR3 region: CASSSGSSLTNEKLFF. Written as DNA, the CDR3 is TGCGCCAGCAGCTCGGGGTCGTCACTTACTAATGAAAAACTGTTTTTT.

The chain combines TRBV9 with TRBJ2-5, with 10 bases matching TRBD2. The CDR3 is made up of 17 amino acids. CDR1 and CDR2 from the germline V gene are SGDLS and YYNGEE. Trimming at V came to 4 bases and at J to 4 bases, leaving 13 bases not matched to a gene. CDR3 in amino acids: CASSTFSASGRGETQYF. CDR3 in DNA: TGTGCCAGCAGCACCTTCTCGGCGAGCGGGAGGGGAGAGACCCAGTACTTC. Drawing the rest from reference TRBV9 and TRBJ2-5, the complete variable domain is DSGVTQTPKHLITATGQRVTLRCSPRSGDLSVYWYQQSLDQGLQFLIQYYNGEERAKGNILERFSAQQFPDLHSELNLSSLELGDSALYFCASSTFSASGRGETQYFGPGTRLLVL.

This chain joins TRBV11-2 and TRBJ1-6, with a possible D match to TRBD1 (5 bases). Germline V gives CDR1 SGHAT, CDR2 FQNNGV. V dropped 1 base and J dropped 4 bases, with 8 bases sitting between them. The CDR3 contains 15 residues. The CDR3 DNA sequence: TGTGCCAGCAGCTTAGTGAGGGGTTATAATTCACCCCTCCACTTT. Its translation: CASSLVRGYNSPLHF.

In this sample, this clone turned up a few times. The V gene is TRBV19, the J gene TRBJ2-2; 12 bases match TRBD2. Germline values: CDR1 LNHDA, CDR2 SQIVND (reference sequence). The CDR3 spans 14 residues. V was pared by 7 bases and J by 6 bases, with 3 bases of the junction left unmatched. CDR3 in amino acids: CASKLAGGSGELFF. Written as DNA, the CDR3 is TGTGCCAGTAAACTAGCGGGAGGCTCCGGGGAGCTGTTTTTT.

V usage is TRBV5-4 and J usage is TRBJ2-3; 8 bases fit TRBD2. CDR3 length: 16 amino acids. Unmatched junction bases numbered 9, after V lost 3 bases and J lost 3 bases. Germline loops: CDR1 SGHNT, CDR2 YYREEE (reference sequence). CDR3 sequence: CASSSKTSGNTDTQYF. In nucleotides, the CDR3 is TGTGCCAGCAGCTCTAAAACTAGCGGAAATACAGATACGCAGTATTTT.

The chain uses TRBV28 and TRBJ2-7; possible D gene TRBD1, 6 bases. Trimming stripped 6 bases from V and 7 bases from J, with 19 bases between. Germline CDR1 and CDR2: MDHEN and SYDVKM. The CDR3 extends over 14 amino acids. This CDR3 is CASRIMGAGDEQYF. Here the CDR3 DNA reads TGTGCCAGCAGAATAATGGGGGCAGGAGATGAGCAGTACTTC.

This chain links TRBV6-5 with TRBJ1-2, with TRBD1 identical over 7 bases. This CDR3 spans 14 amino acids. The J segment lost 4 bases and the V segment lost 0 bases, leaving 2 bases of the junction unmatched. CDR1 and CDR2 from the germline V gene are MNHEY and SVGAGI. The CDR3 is CASSYSGTVYGYTF. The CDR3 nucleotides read TGTGCCAGCAGTTACTCGGGGACAGTCTATGGCTACACCTTC.

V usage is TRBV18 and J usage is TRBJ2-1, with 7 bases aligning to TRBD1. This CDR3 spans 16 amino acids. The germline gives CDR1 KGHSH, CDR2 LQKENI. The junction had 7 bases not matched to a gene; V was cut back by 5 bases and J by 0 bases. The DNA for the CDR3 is TGTGCCAGCTCAACAAAACAGGGGAGCTCCTACAATGAGCAGTTCTTC. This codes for CASSTKQGSSYNEQFF.

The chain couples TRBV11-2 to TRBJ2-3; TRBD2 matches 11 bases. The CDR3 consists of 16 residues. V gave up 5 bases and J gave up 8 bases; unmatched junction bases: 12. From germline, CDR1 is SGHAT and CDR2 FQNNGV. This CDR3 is CASSQTSGRELGTQYF. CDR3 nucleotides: TGTGCCAGCAGCCAAACTAGCGGGAGAGAATTGGGTACGCAGTATTTT.

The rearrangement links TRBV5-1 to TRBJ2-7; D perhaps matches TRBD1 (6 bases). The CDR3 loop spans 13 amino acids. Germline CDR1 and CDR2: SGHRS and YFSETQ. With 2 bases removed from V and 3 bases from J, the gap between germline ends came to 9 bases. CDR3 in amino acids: CASSLAGVYEQYF. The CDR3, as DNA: TGCGCCAGCAGCTTAGCAGGGGTCTACGAGCAGTACTTC.

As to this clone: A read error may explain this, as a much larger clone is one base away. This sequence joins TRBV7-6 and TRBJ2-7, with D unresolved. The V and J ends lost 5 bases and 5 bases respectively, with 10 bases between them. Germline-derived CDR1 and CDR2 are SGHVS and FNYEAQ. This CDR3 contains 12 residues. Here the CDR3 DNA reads TGTGCCAGCAGCCCCGGACGGGACGAGCAGTACTTC. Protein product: CASSPGRDEQYF.

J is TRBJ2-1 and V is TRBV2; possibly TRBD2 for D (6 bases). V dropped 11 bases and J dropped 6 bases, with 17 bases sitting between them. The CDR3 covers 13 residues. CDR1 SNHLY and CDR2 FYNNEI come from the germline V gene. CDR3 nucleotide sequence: TGTGCCTCTCTAGCGCTGTTTGGCAATGAGCAGTTCTTC. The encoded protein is CASLALFGNEQFF.

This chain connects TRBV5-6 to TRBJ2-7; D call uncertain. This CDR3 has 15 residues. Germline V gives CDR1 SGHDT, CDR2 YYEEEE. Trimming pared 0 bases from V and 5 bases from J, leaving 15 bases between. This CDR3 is CASSLVTERAHEQYF. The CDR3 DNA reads TGTGCCAGCAGCTTGGTCACCGAAAGGGCCCACGAGCAGTACTTC.

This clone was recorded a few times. The CDR3 loop is CASSVRSGSTSEQFF. In DNA form, the CDR3 reads TGTGCCAGCAGTGTACGTAGCGGGAGTACGAGTGAGCAGTTCTTC. This sequence joins TRBV2 and TRBJ2-1; TRBD2 matches at 9 bases. From germline, CDR1 is SNHLY and CDR2 FYNNEI. CDR3 length: 15 residues. J gave up 9 bases and V 4 bases, and 10 bases lay outside the gene matches.

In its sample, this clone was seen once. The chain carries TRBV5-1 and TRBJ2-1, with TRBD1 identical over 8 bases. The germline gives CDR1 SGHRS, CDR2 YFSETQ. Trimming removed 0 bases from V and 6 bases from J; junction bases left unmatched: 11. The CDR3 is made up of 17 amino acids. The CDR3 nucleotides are TGCGCCAGCAGCTTGGGTCTCGGGGACAGGCGAAGCAATGAGCAGTTCTTC. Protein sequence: CASSLGLGDRRSNEQFF.

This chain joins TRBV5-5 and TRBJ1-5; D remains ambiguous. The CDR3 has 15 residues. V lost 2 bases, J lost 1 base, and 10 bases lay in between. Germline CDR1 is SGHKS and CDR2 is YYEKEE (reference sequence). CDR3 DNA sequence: TGTGCCAGCAGCTTATGGGAGCAGAGCAATCAGCCCCAGCATTTT. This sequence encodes CASSLWEQSNQPQHF.

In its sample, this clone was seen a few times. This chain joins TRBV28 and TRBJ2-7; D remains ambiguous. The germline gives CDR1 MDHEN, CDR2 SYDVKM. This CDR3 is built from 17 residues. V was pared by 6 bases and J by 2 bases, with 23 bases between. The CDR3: CASSFDWVSKRAYEQYF. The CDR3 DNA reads TGTGCCAGCAGCTTCGATTGGGTCAGCAAAAGGGCCTACGAGCAGTACTTC.

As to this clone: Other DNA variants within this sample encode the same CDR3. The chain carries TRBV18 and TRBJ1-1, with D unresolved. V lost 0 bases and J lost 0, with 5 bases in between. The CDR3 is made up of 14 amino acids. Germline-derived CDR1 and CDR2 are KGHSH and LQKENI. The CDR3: CASSPPSVNTEAFF. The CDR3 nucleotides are TGTGCCAGCTCACCACCGTCGGTGAACACTGAAGCTTTCTTT.

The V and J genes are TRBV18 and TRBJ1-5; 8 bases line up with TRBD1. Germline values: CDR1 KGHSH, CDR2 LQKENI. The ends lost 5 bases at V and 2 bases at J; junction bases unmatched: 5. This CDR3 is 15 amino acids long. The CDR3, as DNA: TGTGCCAGCTCATCCGAGACAGGGGGCAATCAGCCCCAGCATTTT. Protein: CASSSETGGNQPQHF.

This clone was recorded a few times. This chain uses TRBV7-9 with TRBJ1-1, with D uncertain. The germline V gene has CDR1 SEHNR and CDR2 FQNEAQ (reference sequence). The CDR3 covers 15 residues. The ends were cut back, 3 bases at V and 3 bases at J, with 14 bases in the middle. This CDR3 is CASSFGRIGDTEAFF. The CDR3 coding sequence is TGTGCCAGCAGCTTCGGGCGTATAGGCGACACTGAAGCTTTCTTT. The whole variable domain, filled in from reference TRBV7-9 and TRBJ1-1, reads DTGVSQNPRHKITKRGQNVTFRCDPISEHNRLYWYRQTLGQGPEFLTYFQNEAQLEKSRLLSDRFSAERPKGSFSTLEIQRTEQGDSAMYLCASSFGRIGDTEAFFGQGTRLTVV.

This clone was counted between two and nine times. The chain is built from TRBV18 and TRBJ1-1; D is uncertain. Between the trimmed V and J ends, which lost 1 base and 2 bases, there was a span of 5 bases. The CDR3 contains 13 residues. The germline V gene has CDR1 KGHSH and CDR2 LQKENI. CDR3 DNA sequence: TGTGCCAGCTCACCACTCGACAACACTGAAGCTTTCTTT. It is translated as CASSPLDNTEAFF.